This TCR beta chain comes out of a study of control samples from healthy donors and cancer patients. Assay used: immunoSEQ multiplex PCR; TCRdb lists only in-frame clones, some missing. Here the sample spans 100,000 to 150,000 clones, about nine tenths being singletons. The TCR was taken from a man aged 40-49 years in good health. Sequences were obtained from blood.

The CDR3 protein is CASSSHLGSTDTQYF. The DNA of the CDR3 is TGTGCCAGCAGTTCGCATTTAGGGAGCACAGATACGCAGTATTTT. The rearrangement uses TRBV6-5 and TRBJ2-3; D uncertain. This CDR3 spans 15 amino acids. Trimming took 4 bases from V and 0 from J, leaving 11 bases between them. Germline lookup yields CDR1 MNHEY and CDR2 SVGAGI.